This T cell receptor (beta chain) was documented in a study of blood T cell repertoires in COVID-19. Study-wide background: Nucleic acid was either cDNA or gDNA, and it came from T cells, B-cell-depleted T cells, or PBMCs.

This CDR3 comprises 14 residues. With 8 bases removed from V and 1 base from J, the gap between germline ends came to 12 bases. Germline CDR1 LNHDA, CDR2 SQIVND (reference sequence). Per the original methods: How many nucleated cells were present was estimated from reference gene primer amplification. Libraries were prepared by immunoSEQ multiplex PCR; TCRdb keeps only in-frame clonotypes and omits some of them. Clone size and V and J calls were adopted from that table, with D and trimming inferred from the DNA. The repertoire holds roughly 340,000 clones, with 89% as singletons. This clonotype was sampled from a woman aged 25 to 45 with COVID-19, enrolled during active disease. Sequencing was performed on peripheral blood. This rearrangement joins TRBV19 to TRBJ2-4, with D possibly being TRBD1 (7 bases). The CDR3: CASQGGIAKNIQYF. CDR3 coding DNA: TGTGCCAGTCAGGGGGGAATTGCCAAAAACATTCAGTACTTC.